Sequencing of this TCR beta chain was carried out in a study of T cell changes during pregnancy in multiple sclerosis. The CDR3 extends over 14 amino acids. Trimming removed 5 bases at V and 1 base at J, with 11 bases between. CDR1 is LNHDA, CDR2 SQIVND, per germline (reference sequence). Measured with immunoSEQ multiplex PCR; TCRdb has only the in-frame clones, and not every one. The profile covers 77,000 or so clones, with over 85% appearing a single time and less than 0.85% taken by the ten largest. This chain joins TRBV19 and TRBJ1-2, with D unresolved. This clonotype was sampled from a female donor in good health, enrolled as a control in a pregnancy study. The sequences come from peripheral blood, collected in the second trimester of pregnancy. The CDR3 DNA reads TGTGCCAGTAGTCTAAGGGAGTTTAACTATGGCTACACCTTC. Translation: CASSLREFNYGYTF.